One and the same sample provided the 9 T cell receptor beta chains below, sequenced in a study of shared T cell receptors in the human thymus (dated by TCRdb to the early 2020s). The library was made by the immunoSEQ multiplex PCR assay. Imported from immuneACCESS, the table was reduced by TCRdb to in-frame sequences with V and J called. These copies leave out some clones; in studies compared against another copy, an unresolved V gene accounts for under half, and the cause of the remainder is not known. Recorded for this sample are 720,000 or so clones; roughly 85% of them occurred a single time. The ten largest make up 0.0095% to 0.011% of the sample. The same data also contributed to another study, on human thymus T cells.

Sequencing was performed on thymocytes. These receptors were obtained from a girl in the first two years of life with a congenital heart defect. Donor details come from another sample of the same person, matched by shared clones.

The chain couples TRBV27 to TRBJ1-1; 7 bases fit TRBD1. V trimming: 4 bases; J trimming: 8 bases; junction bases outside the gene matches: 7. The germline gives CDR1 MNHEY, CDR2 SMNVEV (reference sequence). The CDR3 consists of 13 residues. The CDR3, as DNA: TGTGCCAGCAGTTGCTTGACAGGGATCGAAGCTTTCTTT. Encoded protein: CASSCLTGIEAFF.

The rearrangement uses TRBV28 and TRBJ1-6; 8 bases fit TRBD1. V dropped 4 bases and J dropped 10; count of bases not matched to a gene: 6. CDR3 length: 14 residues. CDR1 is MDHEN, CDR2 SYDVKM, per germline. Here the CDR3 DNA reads TGTGCCAGCAGTTCAGACAGGGGTGACTCACCCCTCCACTTT. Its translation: CASSSDRGDSPLHF.

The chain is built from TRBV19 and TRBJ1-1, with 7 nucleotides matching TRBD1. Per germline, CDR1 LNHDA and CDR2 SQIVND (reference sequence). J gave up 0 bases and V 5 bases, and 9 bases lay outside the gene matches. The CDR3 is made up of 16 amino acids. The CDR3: CASSVPGQTMNTEAFF. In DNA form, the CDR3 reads TGTGCCAGTAGTGTTCCGGGACAGACTATGAACACTGAAGCTTTCTTT.

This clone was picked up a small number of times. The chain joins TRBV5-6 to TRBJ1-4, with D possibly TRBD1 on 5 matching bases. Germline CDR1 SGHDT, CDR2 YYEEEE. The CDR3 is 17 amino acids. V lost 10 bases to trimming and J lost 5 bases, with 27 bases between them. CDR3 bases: TGTGCCGGGGGAACCGGGACGCTAAAGCGGGACAATGAAAAACTGTTTTTT. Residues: CAGGTGTLKRDNEKLFF.

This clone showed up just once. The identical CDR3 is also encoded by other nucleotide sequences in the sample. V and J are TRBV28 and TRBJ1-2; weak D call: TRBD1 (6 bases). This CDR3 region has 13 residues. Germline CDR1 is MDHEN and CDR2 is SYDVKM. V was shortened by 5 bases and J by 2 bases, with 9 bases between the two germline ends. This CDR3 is CASSLGQNYGYTF. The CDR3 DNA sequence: TGTGCCAGCAGTCTGGGACAAAACTATGGCTACACCTTC.

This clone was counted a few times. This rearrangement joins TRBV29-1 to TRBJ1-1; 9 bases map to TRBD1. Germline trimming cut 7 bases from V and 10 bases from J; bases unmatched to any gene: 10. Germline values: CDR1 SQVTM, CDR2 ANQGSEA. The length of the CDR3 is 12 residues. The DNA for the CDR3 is TGCAGCGCCCAAGGACAGGGGAGGGGAGCTTTCTTT. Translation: CSAQGQGRGAFF.

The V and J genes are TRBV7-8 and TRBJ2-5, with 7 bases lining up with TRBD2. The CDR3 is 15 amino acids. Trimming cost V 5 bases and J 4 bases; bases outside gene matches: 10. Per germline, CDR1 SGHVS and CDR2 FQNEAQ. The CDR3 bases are TGTGCCAGCAGCCCGATGGGAGGGGATGTAGAGACCCAGTACTTC. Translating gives CASSPMGGDVETQYF.

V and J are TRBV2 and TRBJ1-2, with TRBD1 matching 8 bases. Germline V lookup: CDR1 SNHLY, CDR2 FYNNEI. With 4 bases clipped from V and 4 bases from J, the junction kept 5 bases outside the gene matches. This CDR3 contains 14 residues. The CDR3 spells CASSVGQAFYGYTF. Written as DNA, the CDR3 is TGTGCCAGCAGTGTGGGACAGGCATTCTATGGCTACACCTTC.

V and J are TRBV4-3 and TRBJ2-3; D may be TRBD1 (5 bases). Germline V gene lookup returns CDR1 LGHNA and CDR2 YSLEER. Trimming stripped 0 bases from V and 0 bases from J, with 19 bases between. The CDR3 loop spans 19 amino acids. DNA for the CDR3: TGCGCCAGCAGCCAAGATCGGGCAGGGCCTTCCTTTAGCACAGATACGCAGTATTTT. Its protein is CASSQDRAGPSFSTDTQYF.